Only a few counts were recorded for the clone carrying this T cell receptor (delta chain). The mismatch at residue 5 between this DNA's translation and the TCRdb protein of a much larger clone likely reflects a read error; the protein shown is translated from the DNA. With CATT, TCRdb re-called clones from the multiplex PCR reads. Of some 100,000 delta-chain clones listed, 1.4% to 1.5% are singletons. These data come from a study of γδ T cells in repeated Plasmodium falciparum infection. Study-wide context: Four controlled malaria infections with P. falciparum NF54 spanned 644 days.

The sequenced material came from gamma-delta T cells from blood. This TCR was recovered from a pool of human donors (malaria-infected and uninfected, not separated).

CDR3 protein: CACDILLLGDTRYTDKLIF. Here the CDR3 DNA reads TGTGCCTGTGACATCCTCCTACTGGGGGATACCCGCTACACCGATAAACTCATCTTT. This sequence joins TRDV2 and TRDJ1; 12 bases map to TRDD3. The J gene is not listed in TCRdb, so it was assigned here from a DNA match to germline. CDR1 GEAIGNYY and CDR2 EKD come from the germline V gene. V trimming: 2 bases; J trimming: 0 bases; junction bases outside the gene matches: 12. The CDR3 has 19 residues.